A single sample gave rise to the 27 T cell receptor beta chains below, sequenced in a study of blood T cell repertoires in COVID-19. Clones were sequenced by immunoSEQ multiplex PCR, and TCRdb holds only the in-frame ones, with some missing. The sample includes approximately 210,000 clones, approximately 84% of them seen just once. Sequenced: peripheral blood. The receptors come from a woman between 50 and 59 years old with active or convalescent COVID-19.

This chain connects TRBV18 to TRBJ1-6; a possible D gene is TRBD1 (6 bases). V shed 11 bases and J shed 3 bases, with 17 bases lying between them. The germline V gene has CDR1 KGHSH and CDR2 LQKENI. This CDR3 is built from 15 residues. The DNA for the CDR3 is TGTGCCTCCAAAGTGGGAGGGGGCTATAATTCACCCCTCCACTTT. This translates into CASKVGGGYNSPLHF.

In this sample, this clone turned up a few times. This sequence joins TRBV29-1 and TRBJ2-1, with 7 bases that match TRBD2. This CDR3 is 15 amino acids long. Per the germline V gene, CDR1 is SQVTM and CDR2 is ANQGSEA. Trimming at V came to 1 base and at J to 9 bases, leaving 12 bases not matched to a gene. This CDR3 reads CSVEAGAGARTEQFF. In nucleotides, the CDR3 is TGCAGCGTTGAAGCTGGGGCGGGAGCAAGAACTGAGCAGTTCTTC.

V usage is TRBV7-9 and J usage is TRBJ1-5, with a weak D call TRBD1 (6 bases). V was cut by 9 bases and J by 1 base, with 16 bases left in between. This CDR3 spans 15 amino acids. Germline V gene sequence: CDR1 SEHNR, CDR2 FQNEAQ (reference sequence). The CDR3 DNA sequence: TGTGCCAGTCGCGGGGGGGCTGGGAGCAATCAGCCCCAGCATTTT. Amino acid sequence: CASRGGAGSNQPQHF.

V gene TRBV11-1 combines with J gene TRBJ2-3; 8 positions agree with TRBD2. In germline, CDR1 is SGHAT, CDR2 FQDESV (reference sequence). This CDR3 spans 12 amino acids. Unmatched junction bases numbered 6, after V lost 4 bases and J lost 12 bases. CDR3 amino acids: CASSSGGLGQYF. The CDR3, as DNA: TGTGCCAGCAGCTCGGGAGGGCTCGGCCAGTATTTT.

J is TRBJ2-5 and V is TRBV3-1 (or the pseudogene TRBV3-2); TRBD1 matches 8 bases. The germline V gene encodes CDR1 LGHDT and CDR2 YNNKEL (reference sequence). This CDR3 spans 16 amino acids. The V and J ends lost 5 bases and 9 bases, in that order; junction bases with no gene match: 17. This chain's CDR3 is CASSVRTGRLLRAQYF. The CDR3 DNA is TGTGCCAGCAGCGTCCGGACAGGGCGGCTATTGCGGGCCCAGTACTTC.

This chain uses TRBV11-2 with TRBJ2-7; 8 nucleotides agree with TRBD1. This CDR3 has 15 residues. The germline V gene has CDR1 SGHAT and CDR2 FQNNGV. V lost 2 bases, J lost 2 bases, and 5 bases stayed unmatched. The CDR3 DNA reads TGTGCCAGCAGCTTACTTGGACAGGGTACCTACGAGCAGTACTTC. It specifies CASSLLGQGTYEQYF.

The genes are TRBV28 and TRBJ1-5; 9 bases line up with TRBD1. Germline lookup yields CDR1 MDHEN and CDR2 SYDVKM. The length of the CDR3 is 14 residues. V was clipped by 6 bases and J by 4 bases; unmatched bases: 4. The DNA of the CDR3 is TGTGCCAGCAGGAAACAGGGGGCTAATCAGCCCCAGCATTTT. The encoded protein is CASRKQGANQPQHF.

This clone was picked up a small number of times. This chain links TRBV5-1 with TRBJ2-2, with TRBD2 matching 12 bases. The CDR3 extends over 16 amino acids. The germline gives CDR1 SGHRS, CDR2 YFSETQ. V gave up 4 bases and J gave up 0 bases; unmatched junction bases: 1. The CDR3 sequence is CASSRTSGANTGELFF. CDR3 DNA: TGCGCCAGCAGCAGGACTAGCGGGGCGAACACCGGGGAGCTGTTTTTT.

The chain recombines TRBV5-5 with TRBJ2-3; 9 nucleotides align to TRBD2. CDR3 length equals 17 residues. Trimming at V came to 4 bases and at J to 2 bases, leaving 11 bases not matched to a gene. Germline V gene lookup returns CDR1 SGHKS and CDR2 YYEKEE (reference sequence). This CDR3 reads CASSIDAGGGYTDTQYF. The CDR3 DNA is TGTGCCAGCAGCATTGATGCGGGAGGGGGGTACACAGATACGCAGTATTTT.

The CDR3: CASSFRQNTEAFF. DNA for the CDR3: TGTGCCAGCAGTTTCAGGCAGAACACTGAAGCTTTCTTT. The chain uses TRBV12-3 or TRBV12-4 and TRBJ1-1; D not certain. The CDR3 extends over 13 amino acids. V gave up 3 bases and J gave up 1 base, with 6 bases separating them.

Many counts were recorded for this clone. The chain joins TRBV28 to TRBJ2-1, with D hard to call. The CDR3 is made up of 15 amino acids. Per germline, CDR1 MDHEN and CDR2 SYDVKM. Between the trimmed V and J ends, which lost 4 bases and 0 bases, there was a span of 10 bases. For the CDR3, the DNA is TGTGCCAGCAGTTCCGGGTCAAGCTCCTACAATGAGCAGTTCTTC. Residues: CASSSGSSSYNEQFF.

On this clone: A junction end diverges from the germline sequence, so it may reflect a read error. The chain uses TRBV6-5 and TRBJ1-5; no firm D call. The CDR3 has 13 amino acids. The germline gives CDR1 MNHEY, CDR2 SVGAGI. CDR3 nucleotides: TGTGCCAGCAGTGACTCCGGGAATCAGCCCCAGCATTTT. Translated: CASSDSGNQPQHF.

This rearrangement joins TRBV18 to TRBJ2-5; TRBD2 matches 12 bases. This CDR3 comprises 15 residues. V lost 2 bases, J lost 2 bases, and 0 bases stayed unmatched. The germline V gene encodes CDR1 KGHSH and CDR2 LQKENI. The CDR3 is CASSPGLAGQETQYF. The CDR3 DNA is TGTGCCAGCTCACCAGGACTAGCGGGGCAAGAGACCCAGTACTTC.

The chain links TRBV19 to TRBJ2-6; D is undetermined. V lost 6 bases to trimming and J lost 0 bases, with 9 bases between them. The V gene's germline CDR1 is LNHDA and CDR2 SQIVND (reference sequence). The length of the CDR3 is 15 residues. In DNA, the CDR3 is TGTGCCAGTAGACAGATGAACTCTGGGGCCAACGTCCTGACTTTC. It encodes CASRQMNSGANVLTF. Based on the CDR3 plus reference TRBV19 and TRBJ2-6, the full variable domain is DGGITQSPKYLFRKEGQNVTLSCEQNLNHDAMYWYRQDPGQGLRLIYYSQIVNDFQKGDIAEGYSVSREKKESFPLTVTSAQKNPTAFYLCASRQMNSGANVLTFGAGSRLTVL.

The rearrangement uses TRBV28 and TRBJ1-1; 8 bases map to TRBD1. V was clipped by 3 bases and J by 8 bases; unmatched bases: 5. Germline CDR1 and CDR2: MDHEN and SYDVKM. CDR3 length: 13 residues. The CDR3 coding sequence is TGTGCCAGCAGTTTGGGGACAGGCCTAGAAGCTTTCTTT. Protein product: CASSLGTGLEAFF.

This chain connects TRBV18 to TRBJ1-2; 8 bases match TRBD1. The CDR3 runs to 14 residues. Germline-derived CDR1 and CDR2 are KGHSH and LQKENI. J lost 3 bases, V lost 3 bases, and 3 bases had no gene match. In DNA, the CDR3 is TGTGCCAGCTCACCTCCAGGGGGCTACTATGGCTACACCTTC. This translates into CASSPPGGYYGYTF.

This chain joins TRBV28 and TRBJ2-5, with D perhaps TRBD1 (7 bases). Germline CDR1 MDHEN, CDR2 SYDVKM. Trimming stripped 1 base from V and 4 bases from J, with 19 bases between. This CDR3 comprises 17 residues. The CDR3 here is CASSLLGGRGLLETQYF. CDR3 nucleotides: TGTGCCAGCAGTTTATTGGGAGGCAGGGGGTTGTTAGAGACCCAGTACTTC. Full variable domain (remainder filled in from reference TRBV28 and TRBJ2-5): DVKVTQSSRYLVKRTGEKVFLECVQDMDHENMFWYRQDPGLGLRLIYFSYDVKMKEKGDIPEGYSVSREKKERFSLILESASTNQTSMYLCASSLLGGRGLLETQYFGPGTRLLVL.

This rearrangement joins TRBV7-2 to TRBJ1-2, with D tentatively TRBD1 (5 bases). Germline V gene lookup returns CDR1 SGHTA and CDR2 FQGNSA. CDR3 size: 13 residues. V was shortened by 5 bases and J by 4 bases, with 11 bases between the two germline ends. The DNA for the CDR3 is TGTGCCAGCAGCCCCGCAGGGCCCTATGGCTACACCTTC. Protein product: CASSPAGPYGYTF.

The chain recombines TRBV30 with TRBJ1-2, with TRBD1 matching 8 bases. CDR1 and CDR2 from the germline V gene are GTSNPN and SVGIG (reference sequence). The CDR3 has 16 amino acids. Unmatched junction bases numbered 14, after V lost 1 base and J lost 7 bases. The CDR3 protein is CAWSARGGRGPFGYTF. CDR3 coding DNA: TGTGCCTGGAGTGCTAGGGGAGGCAGGGGGCCTTTTGGCTACACCTTC. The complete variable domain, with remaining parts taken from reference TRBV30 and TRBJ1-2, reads SQTIHQWPATLVQPVGSPLSLECTVEGTSNPNLYWYRQAAGRGLQLLFYSVGIGQISSEVPQNLSASRPQDRQFILSSKKLLLSDSGFYLCAWSARGGRGPFGYTFGSGTRLTVV.

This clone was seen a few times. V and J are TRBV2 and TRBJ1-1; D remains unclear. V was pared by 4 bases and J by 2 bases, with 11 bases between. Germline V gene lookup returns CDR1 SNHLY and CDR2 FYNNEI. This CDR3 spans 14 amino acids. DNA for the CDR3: TGTGCCAGCAGTGTAATCGTGGGCAACACTGAAGCTTTCTTT. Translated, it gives CASSVIVGNTEAFF.

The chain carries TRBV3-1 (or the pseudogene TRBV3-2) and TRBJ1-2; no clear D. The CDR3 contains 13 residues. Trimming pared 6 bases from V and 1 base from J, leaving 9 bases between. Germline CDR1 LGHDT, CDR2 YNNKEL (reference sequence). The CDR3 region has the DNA TGTGCCAGCAGTCAAAAATATAACTATGGCTACACCTTC. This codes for CASSQKYNYGYTF.

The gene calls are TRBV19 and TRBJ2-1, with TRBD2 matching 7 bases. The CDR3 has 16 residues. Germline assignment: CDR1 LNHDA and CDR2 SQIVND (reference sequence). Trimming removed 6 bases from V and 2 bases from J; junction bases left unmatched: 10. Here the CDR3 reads CASSLGPGGPYNEQFF. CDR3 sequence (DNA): TGTGCCAGTAGCCTCGGTCCGGGAGGACCCTACAATGAGCAGTTCTTC.

The DNA for the CDR3 is TGTGCCAGCAGCACAGGGACAGGGGAGACTGAAGCTTTCTTT. Amino acid sequence: CASSTGTGETEAFF. The gene calls are TRBV6-5 and TRBJ1-1; TRBD1 matches at 10 bases. CDR3 length equals 14 residues. V was clipped by 6 bases and J by 5 bases; unmatched bases: 6. Germline CDR1 MNHEY, CDR2 SVGAGI.

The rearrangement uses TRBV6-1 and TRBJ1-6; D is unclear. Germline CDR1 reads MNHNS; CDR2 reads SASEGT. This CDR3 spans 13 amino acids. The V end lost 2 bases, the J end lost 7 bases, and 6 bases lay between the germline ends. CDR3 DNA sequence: TGTGCCAGCAGTGAAAGGGAGAATTCACCCCTCCACTTT. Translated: CASSERENSPLHF.

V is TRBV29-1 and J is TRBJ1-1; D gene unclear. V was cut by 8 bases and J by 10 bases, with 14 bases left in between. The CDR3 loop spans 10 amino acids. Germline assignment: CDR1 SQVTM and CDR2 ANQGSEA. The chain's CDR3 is CSILRRIAFF. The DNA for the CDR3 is TGCAGCATTTTGCGGAGAATAGCTTTCTTT.

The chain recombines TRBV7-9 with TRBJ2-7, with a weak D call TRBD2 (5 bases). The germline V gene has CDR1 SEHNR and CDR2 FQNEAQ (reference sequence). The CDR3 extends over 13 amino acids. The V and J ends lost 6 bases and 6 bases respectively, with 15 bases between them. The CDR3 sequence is CASSDRGYSEQYF. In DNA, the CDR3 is TGTGCCAGCAGTGACCGAGGGTATTCCGAGCAGTACTTC.

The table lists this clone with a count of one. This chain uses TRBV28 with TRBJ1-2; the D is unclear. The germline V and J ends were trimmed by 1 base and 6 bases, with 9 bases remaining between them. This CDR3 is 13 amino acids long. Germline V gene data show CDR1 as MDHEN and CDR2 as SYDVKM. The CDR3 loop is CASSLSVPHGYTF. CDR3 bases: TGTGCCAGCAGTTTATCGGTTCCCCATGGCTACACCTTC.